Below are 10 T cell receptor beta chains sequenced from a single sample in a study of blood T cell repertoires in COVID-19. Some clones are missing from TCRdb's copy, which holds only in-frame ones; the method was immunoSEQ multiplex PCR. Of a few hundred thousand clones in the sample, approximately 83% were seen once. Source material: peripheral blood. These TCRs come from a man aged 80 or over with acute or convalescent COVID-19.

This chain uses TRBV4-1 with TRBJ1-3; TRBD1 matches at 8 bases. V was clipped by 0 bases and J by 3 bases; unmatched bases: 7. CDR3 length: 17 amino acids. CDR1 is MGHRA and CDR2 is YSYEKL in the germline V gene. As DNA, the CDR3 is TGCGCCAGCAGCCAAGATTCCAGGGGGCTAGGTGGAAACACCATATATTTT. It specifies CASSQDSRGLGGNTIYF.

The genes are TRBV27 and TRBJ1-4, with TRBD1 matching 8 bases. The germline V gene encodes CDR1 MNHEY and CDR2 SMNVEV (reference sequence). This CDR3 has 13 residues. The trim removed 10 bases at V and 6 bases at J, leaving 7 bases unmatched. DNA of the CDR3: TGTGCCACCAGAACAGGGGGAGATGAAAAACTGTTTTTT. This encodes CATRTGGDEKLFF. Combining the CDR3 with reference TRBV27 and TRBJ1-4 gives the whole variable domain EAQVTQNPRYLITVTGKKLTVTCSQNMNHEYMSWYRQDPGLGLRQIYYSMNVEVTDKGDVPEGYKVSRKEKRNFPLILESPSPNQTSLYFCATRTGGDEKLFFGSGTQLSVL.

V and J are TRBV6-5 and TRBJ1-3; no firm D call. The germline gives CDR1 MNHEY, CDR2 SVGAGI. This CDR3 has 14 residues. V lost 6 bases and J 2 bases, leaving 11 bases between the germline ends. CDR3 sequence: CASRSSGAGNTIYF. CDR3 DNA sequence: TGTGCCAGCAGGTCCTCGGGAGCTGGAAACACCATATATTTT.

This clone was observed once. The rearrangement links TRBV5-1 to TRBJ2-1, with 7 nucleotides matching TRBD1. The CDR3 has 15 residues. V lost 2 bases and J lost 7; bases outside the gene matches: 9. Per germline, CDR1 SGHRS and CDR2 YFSETQ. CDR3 DNA sequence: TGCGCCAGCAGCTTACCGCCTGGGACAGCTAATGAGCAGTTCTTC. It specifies CASSLPPGTANEQFF.

The chain employs TRBV5-4 and TRBJ1-2; no definite D call. The V and J ends lost 1 base and 3 bases respectively, with 7 bases between them. CDR1 and CDR2 from the germline V gene are SGHNT and YYREEE (reference sequence). The CDR3 covers 13 residues. This CDR3 reads CASSLMRDYGYTF. The CDR3 bases are TGTGCCAGCAGCTTGATGCGGGACTATGGCTACACCTTC.

The chain uses TRBV2 and TRBJ2-7; the D is unclear. Germline CDR1 is SNHLY and CDR2 is FYNNEI. The V gene lost 7 bases and the J gene lost 4 bases, with 8 bases spanning the gap. This CDR3 is 11 amino acids long. The CDR3 is CASTREYEQYF. The CDR3 coding sequence is TGTGCCAGCACTAGAGAATACGAGCAGTACTTC.

The genes are TRBV19 and TRBJ1-4, with no clear D. This CDR3 is 17 amino acids long. The V gene lost 1 base and the J gene lost 0 bases, with 12 bases spanning the gap. Germline-derived CDR1 and CDR2 are LNHDA and SQIVND (reference sequence). CDR3 region: CASSIGPGSATNEKLFF. The CDR3 DNA sequence: TGTGCCAGTAGTATAGGCCCCGGGTCTGCAACTAATGAAAAACTGTTTTTT.

The chain is built from TRBV7-2 and TRBJ2-3; 12 nucleotides line up with TRBD2. Losses at the gene ends were 4 bases for V and 0 bases for J; bases not matched to a gene: 11. The CDR3 is 19 amino acids. Germline lookup yields CDR1 SGHTA and CDR2 FQGNSA. The chain's CDR3 is CASSWVATGLAGSTDTQYF. CDR3 nucleotide sequence: TGTGCCAGCAGCTGGGTGGCTACGGGACTAGCGGGTAGCACAGATACGCAGTATTTT.

CDR3 nucleotide sequence: TGTGCCAGCAGCCAAGATCGACTCAGACCAAACTATGGCTACACCTTC. Protein product: CASSQDRLRPNYGYTF. The V call is TRBV3-1 (or the pseudogene TRBV3-2), the J call TRBJ1-2; D unclear. CDR1 and CDR2 (germline): LGHDT, YNNKEL (reference sequence). CDR3 length: 16 residues. V gave up 0 bases and J gave up 2 bases, with 13 bases separating them.

The chain recombines TRBV6-5 with TRBJ2-7; maybe TRBD1 (5 bases). The CDR3 totals 11 residues. Per the germline V gene, CDR1 is MNHEY and CDR2 is SVGAGI. The V gene lost 6 bases and the J gene lost 7 bases, with 10 bases spanning the gap. This CDR3 reads CASRGLREQYF. Written as DNA, the CDR3 is TGTGCCAGCAGGGGGCTCAGGGAGCAGTACTTC.